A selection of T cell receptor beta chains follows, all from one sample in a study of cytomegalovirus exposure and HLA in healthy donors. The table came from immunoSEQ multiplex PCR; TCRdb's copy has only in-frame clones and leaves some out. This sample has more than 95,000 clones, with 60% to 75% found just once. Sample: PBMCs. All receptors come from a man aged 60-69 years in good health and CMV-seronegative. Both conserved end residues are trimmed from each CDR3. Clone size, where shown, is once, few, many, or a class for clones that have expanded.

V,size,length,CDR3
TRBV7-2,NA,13,ASSMTSGRYNEQF
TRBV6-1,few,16,ASSETLVGRLKYTEAF
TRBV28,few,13,ASSRPRTGVDEQF
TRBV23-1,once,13,ASAPRDRVTGELF
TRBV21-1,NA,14,ASSAKRGLTGSTIY
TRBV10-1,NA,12,ASSESDRVYEQY
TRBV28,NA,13,ASSFGTGRNYGYT
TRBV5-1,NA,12,ASRRRGSTDTQY
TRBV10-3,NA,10,AIKTGEYGYT
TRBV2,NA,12,AQSPSGFQETQY
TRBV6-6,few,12,ASLQGFENTEAF